What follows are 12 T cell receptor beta chains derived from one specimen sequenced in a study of control samples from healthy donors and cancer patients. Data came from immunoSEQ multiplex PCR; TCRdb stores just in-frame clones and leaves some out. The data show just over 90,000 clones, 85% to 90% seen once. Sequencing was carried out using blood. The receptor source for this set is a woman between 45 and 60 years old in good health.

In its sample, this clone was seen once. The chain combines TRBV21-1 with TRBJ2-4. TRBV21-1 is designated a pseudogene. This CDR3 comprises 20 residues. In nucleotides, the CDR3 is TGTGCCAGCATGGAGTGGGCAGAGAAGATGAAATCACTAGCCAAAAACATTCAGTACTTC. It encodes CASMEWAEKMKSLAKNIQYF.

V usage is TRBV6-5 and J usage is TRBJ2-5; D unclear. CDR1 and CDR2 from the germline V gene are MNHEY and SVGAGI. Trimming took 2 bases from V and 1 from J, leaving 5 bases between them. The CDR3 is 13 residues long. CDR3 coding DNA: TGTGCCAGCAGTTACGCAGGCCAAGAGACCCAGTACTTC. Protein product: CASSYAGQETQYF.

V gene TRBV18 combines with J gene TRBJ2-5; a weak D match, TRBD2 (6 bases). V was trimmed by 3 bases and J by 4 bases, leaving 18 bases between them. From germline, CDR1 is KGHSH and CDR2 LQKENI. The length of the CDR3 is 16 residues. DNA for the CDR3: TGTGCCAGCTCACCCACTGTAAGGAGGGGAGGAGAGACCCAGTACTTC. It translates to CASSPTVRRGGETQYF.

The V call is TRBV10-3, the J call TRBJ2-3; 7 nucleotides match TRBD2. The germline gives CDR1 ENHRY, CDR2 SYGVKD. After removal of 6 bases from V and 4 bases from J, the junction contained 10 bases not matched to a gene. The CDR3 extends over 15 amino acids. The DNA for the CDR3 is TGTGCCATCAGACGACTAGCCGGGTCCGCAGATACGCAGTATTTT. This sequence encodes CAIRRLAGSADTQYF.

V gene TRBV13 combines with J gene TRBJ1-3; 12 nucleotides agree with TRBD1. The junction had 5 bases not matched to a gene; V was cut back by 5 bases and J by 0 bases. CDR1 and CDR2 (germline): PRHDT, FYEKMQ (reference sequence). CDR3 size: 17 residues. The CDR3, as DNA: TGTGCCAGCAGCACTAGGGGACAGGGGGCCTCTGGAAACACCATATATTTT. Translating it yields CASSTRGQGASGNTIYF. The variable domain in full, completed from reference TRBV13 and TRBJ1-3, reads AAGVIQSPRHLIKEKRETATLKCYPIPRHDTVYWYQQGPGQDPQFLISFYEKMQSDKGSIPDRFSAQQFSDYHSELNMSSLELGDSALYFCASSTRGQGASGNTIYFGEGSWLTVV.

The chain combines TRBV7-2 with TRBJ1-1; D possibly corresponds to TRBD1 (6 bases). Germline values: CDR1 SGHTA, CDR2 FQGNSA. The CDR3 is 14 amino acids. Trimming stripped 7 bases from V and 11 bases from J, with 23 bases between. The CDR3 DNA is TGTGCCAGCACAAAACTAGGGGTACAGGGTGGGGCTTTCTTT. Translating gives CASTKLGVQGGAFF.

The DNA of the CDR3 is TGTGCCAGTAGTGTATACTTCACCGGGACTTTACAAGAGACCCAGTACTTC. Its translation is CASSVYFTGTLQETQYF. This sequence joins TRBV19 and TRBJ2-5, with D perhaps matching TRBD2 (6 bases). The germline gives CDR1 LNHDA, CDR2 SQIVND (reference sequence). This CDR3 is 17 amino acids long. Deletions cut 5 bases from V and 2 bases from J, with 21 bases between.

The J gene is TRBJ1-2, the V gene TRBV27; weak D call: TRBD1 (5 bases). V lost 4 bases to trimming and J lost 4 bases, with 19 bases between them. This CDR3 contains 16 residues. The V gene's germline CDR1 is MNHEY and CDR2 SMNVEV (reference sequence). CDR3 coding DNA: TGTGCCAGCAGTTCAGTGGGACGCAACCCGATCTATGGCTACACCTTC. This codes for CASSSVGRNPIYGYTF.

The chain employs TRBV4-3 and TRBJ1-4; D is perhaps TRBD1 (5 bases). CDR1 and CDR2 (germline): LGHNA, YSLEER. Deletions cut 4 bases from V and 5 bases from J, with 14 bases between. The CDR3 extends over 15 amino acids. The CDR3 sequence is CASSPTGTENEKLFF. For the CDR3, the DNA is TGCGCCAGCAGCCCCACCGGGACGGAAAATGAAAAACTGTTTTTT.

The gene calls are TRBV24-1 and TRBJ1-4; TRBD1 is a possible D gene (6 bases). The ends were cut back, 4 bases at V and 5 bases at J, with 13 bases in the middle. CDR1 and CDR2 from the germline V gene are KGHDR and SFDVKD. The CDR3 contains 15 residues. CDR3 bases: TGTGCCACCAGTGACACAGGGAAATCGAATGAAAAACTGTTTTTT. Protein product: CATSDTGKSNEKLFF.

The rearrangement joins TRBV28 to TRBJ1-2; 8 nucleotides match TRBD1. Losses at the gene ends were 3 bases for V and 6 bases for J; bases not matched to a gene: 9. The CDR3 loop spans 15 amino acids. Germline values: CDR1 MDHEN, CDR2 SYDVKM. The CDR3 region is CASSFQMTGDNGYTF. In nucleotides, the CDR3 is TGTGCCAGCAGTTTCCAAATGACAGGGGACAATGGCTACACCTTC.

The chain recombines TRBV19 with TRBJ2-1; either TRBD1 or TRBD2 may fit D (6 bases each). CDR1 and CDR2 from the germline V gene are LNHDA and SQIVND (reference sequence). Deletions cut 10 bases from V and 0 bases from J, with 13 bases between. This CDR3 has 14 residues. CDR3 coding DNA: TGTGCCACAGTAGGAGGGGGCTCCTACAATGAGCAGTTCTTC. Translated, it gives CATVGGGSYNEQFF.